The 27 T cell receptor beta chains presented below share a single source sample, sequenced in a study of long-term antiretroviral therapy in people with HIV. Researchers ran immunoSEQ v3.0 at survey level. Produced via immunoSEQ multiplex PCR; TCRdb's table is partial and in-frame only. The sample lists some 26,000 clones, roughly 79% seen once, with about 11% in the top ten. The starting material was unsorted PBMCs, obtained 1.1 years before starting antiretroviral therapy. Receptors originate from a woman aged 40 to 55 with HIV.

This clone was seen a few times. The rearrangement joins TRBV7-2 to TRBJ1-6; possible D gene TRBD1, 6 bases. This CDR3 is built from 19 residues. V gave up 5 bases and J gave up 4 bases, with 24 bases separating them. Germline V CDR1 and CDR2: SGHTA, FQGNSA. CDR3 loop: CASSTTGARQGWYNSPLHF. In DNA, the CDR3 is TGTGCCAGCAGCACCACCGGGGCTCGCCAGGGGTGGTATAATTCACCCCTCCACTTT.

V gene TRBV5-1 combines with J gene TRBJ2-7, with D possibly being TRBD2 (6 bases). The CDR3 runs to 17 residues. V shed 0 bases and J shed 2 bases, with 18 bases lying between them. Germline assignment: CDR1 SGHRS and CDR2 YFSETQ. The CDR3 reads CASSLGLMGGVPYEQYF. The CDR3 region has the DNA TGCGCCAGCAGCTTGGGTCTTATGGGCGGGGTCCCCTACGAGCAGTACTTC. Looking up the rest from reference TRBV5-1 and TRBJ2-7 gives the full variable domain: KAGVTQTPRYLIKTRGQQVTLSCSPISGHRSVSWYQQTPGQGLQFLFEYFSETQRNKGNFPGRFSGRQFSNSRSEMNVSTLELGDSALYLCASSLGLMGGVPYEQYFGPGTRLTVT.

This clone was found a few times. This chain joins TRBV7-8 and TRBJ1-5; D perhaps matches TRBD1 (6 bases). The germline gives CDR1 SGHVS, CDR2 FQNEAQ. The CDR3 length is 14 residues. V was shortened by 1 base and J by 6 bases, with 10 bases between the two germline ends. The CDR3 DNA reads TGTGCCAGCAGCTTAGAGGCAGGGGCTCAGCCCCAGCATTTT. This codes for CASSLEAGAQPQHF.

The chain recombines TRBV30 with TRBJ2-5, with D unresolved. The germline V gene has CDR1 GTSNPN and CDR2 SVGIG (reference sequence). CDR3 length equals 14 residues. V lost 0 bases to trimming and J lost 5 bases, with 13 bases between them. This CDR3 is CAWSVQMAAETQYF. The CDR3 bases are TGTGCCTGGAGTGTACAAATGGCAGCTGAGACCCAGTACTTC.

The gene calls are TRBV19 and TRBJ2-5; D is uncertain. Germline CDR1 LNHDA, CDR2 SQIVND (reference sequence). The ends were cut back, 5 bases at V and 3 bases at J, with 10 bases in the middle. CDR3 length: 13 residues. The CDR3 DNA sequence: TGTGCCAGTAGTCGAAACCCTAAAGAGACCCAGTACTTC. Encoded protein: CASSRNPKETQYF.

This chain links TRBV5-6 with TRBJ2-7; no definite D call. The CDR3 has 15 amino acids. Germline loops: CDR1 SGHDT, CDR2 YYEEEE. V was clipped by 0 bases and J by 0 bases, with 10 bases between them. The DNA of the CDR3 is TGTGCCAGCAGCTTGGGGCGCCTAAGCTCCTACGAGCAGTACTTC. This translates into CASSLGRLSSYEQYF.

The chain combines TRBV6-1 with TRBJ2-7; 8 bases match TRBD2. The CDR3 extends over 13 amino acids. Germline V gives CDR1 MNHNS, CDR2 SASEGT. V shed 4 bases and J 4 bases; nucleotides not matched to a gene: 3. DNA of the CDR3: TGTGCCAGCAGTGGTGGCGGGGGGTACGAGCAGTACTTC. Translated: CASSGGGGYEQYF.

The CDR3 coding sequence is TGCGCCAGCAGCCAAGAGGGCAGCACAGATACGCAGTATTTT. Translation gives CASSQEGSTDTQYF. The V call is TRBV4-1, the J call TRBJ2-3, with D uncertain. CDR3 size: 14 residues. The germline V gene has CDR1 MGHRA and CDR2 YSYEKL. Deletions cut 0 bases from V and 0 bases from J, with 4 bases between.

The V call is TRBV28, the J call TRBJ1-6; D gene unclear. The germline V and J ends were trimmed by 7 bases and 2 bases, with 15 bases remaining between them. Germline V gives CDR1 MDHEN, CDR2 SYDVKM. This CDR3 spans 16 amino acids. The CDR3 protein is CASISQGSAYNSPLHF. CDR3 nucleotides: TGTGCCAGCATATCTCAAGGTTCGGCCTATAATTCACCCCTCCACTTT.

The CDR3 is CASSATGQGANYGYTF. The DNA for the CDR3 is TGTGCCAGCAGCGCCACGGGACAGGGAGCTAACTATGGCTACACCTTC. This rearrangement joins TRBV9 to TRBJ1-2; 9 nucleotides agree with TRBD1. Germline CDR1 SGDLS, CDR2 YYNGEE. This CDR3 has 16 amino acids. V was clipped by 3 bases and J by 0 bases; unmatched bases: 6.

The genes are TRBV5-5 and TRBJ1-4; D is possibly TRBD1 (5 bases). This CDR3 contains 15 residues. The germline V and J ends were trimmed by 4 bases and 7 bases, with 17 bases remaining between them. Germline-derived CDR1 and CDR2 are SGHKS and YYEKEE (reference sequence). CDR3 DNA sequence: TGTGCCAGCAGCCGCGAGGGCAGGGAAGGTGAAAAACTGTTTTTT. This encodes CASSREGREGEKLFF.

The chain combines TRBV4-1 with TRBJ1-3; maybe TRBD1 (5 bases). CDR3 length: 17 residues. Per the germline V gene, CDR1 is MGHRA and CDR2 is YSYEKL. V shed 2 bases and J shed 2 bases, with 16 bases lying between them. In DNA form, the CDR3 reads TGCGCCAGCAGCCAAACTTACTGGGGGTTAGCTGGAAACACCATATATTTT. It yields the protein CASSQTYWGLAGNTIYF.

The chain joins TRBV9 to TRBJ2-3, with 11 nucleotides matching TRBD2. CDR1 SGDLS and CDR2 YYNGEE come from the germline V gene. The CDR3 has 17 amino acids. The ends lost 3 bases at V and 0 bases at J; junction bases unmatched: 6. Written as DNA, the CDR3 is TGTGCCAGCAGCGAACTTAGCGGGAGGGTAAGCACAGATACGCAGTATTTT. This translates into CASSELSGRVSTDTQYF.

The rearrangement uses TRBV30 and TRBJ2-5; D is ambiguous. V lost 0 bases and J 2 bases, leaving 13 bases between the germline ends. CDR1 GTSNPN and CDR2 SVGIG come from the germline V gene (reference sequence). The CDR3 consists of 15 residues. Here the CDR3 DNA reads TGTGCCTGGAGTGTGGCCAGGAGTCCTCAAGAGACCCAGTACTTC. Translated: CAWSVARSPQETQYF. Drawing the rest from reference TRBV30 and TRBJ2-5, the complete variable domain is SQTIHQWPATLVQPVGSPLSLECTVEGTSNPNLYWYRQAAGRGLQLLFYSVGIGQISSEVPQNLSASRPQDRQFILSSKKLLLSDSGFYLCAWSVARSPQETQYFGPGTRLLVL.

This CDR3 is CASSQEKGGTATHEQYF. CDR3 in DNA: TGCGCCAGCAGCCAAGAAAAAGGGGGGACAGCTACCCACGAGCAGTACTTC. V gene TRBV4-3 combines with J gene TRBJ2-7; D perhaps matches TRBD1 (7 bases). Per germline, CDR1 LGHNA and CDR2 YSLEER. V was shortened by 0 bases and J by 5 bases, with 20 bases between the two germline ends. This CDR3 has 17 amino acids.

This sequence joins TRBV7-6 and TRBJ2-7; no definite D call. Looked up from germline, CDR1 is SGHVS and CDR2 is FNYEAQ. The CDR3 spans 11 residues. Deletions cut 5 bases from V and 3 bases from J, with 5 bases between. This CDR3 is CASSRGYEQYF. For the CDR3, the DNA is TGTGCCAGCAGCAGAGGCTACGAGCAGTACTTC.

In this sample, this clone turned up once. The chain uses TRBV9 and TRBJ2-2; no definite D call. Germline assignment: CDR1 SGDLS and CDR2 YYNGEE. Trimming pared 0 bases from V and 1 base from J, leaving 7 bases between. This CDR3 has 15 residues. The CDR3 is CASSVEAGNTGELFF. The DNA of the CDR3 is TGTGCCAGCAGCGTAGAGGCAGGGAACACCGGGGAGCTGTTTTTT.

This clone was observed a handful of times. This chain joins TRBV7-9 and TRBJ1-1; possibly TRBD1 for D (6 bases). Germline V CDR1 and CDR2: SEHNR, FQNEAQ (reference sequence). The CDR3 totals 16 residues. V lost 5 bases and J 1 base, leaving 17 bases between the germline ends. DNA for the CDR3: TGTGCCAGCAGCCTCATGGACAGTCCTAAGAACACTGAAGCTTTCTTT. It is translated as CASSLMDSPKNTEAFF.

V and J are TRBV9 and TRBJ1-3; D gene ambiguous. This CDR3 has 15 residues. Germline V CDR1 and CDR2: SGDLS, YYNGEE. V lost 3 bases and J lost 2, with 12 bases in between. DNA for the CDR3: TGTGCCAGCAGCGCCGGGGTAGCACCTGGAAACACCATATATTTT. Encoded protein: CASSAGVAPGNTIYF.

This clone was counted between two and nine times. This chain uses TRBV4-1 with TRBJ1-1; 7 nucleotides align to TRBD1. The germline V gene encodes CDR1 MGHRA and CDR2 YSYEKL. The V segment lost 5 bases and the J segment 8 bases; nucleotides outside the gene matches: 2. CDR3 size: 11 residues. The CDR3, as DNA: TGCGCCAGCAGCGACAGGGAGGAAGCTTTCTTT. As protein: CASSDREEAFF.

This clone ranks as medium-sized. This sequence joins TRBV27 and TRBJ2-7; 8 nucleotides align to TRBD2. The ends lost 6 bases at V and 5 bases at J; junction bases unmatched: 12. The germline V gene has CDR1 MNHEY and CDR2 SMNVEV (reference sequence). This CDR3 spans 15 amino acids. This chain's CDR3 is CASSPDPGRAHEQYF. In nucleotides, the CDR3 is TGTGCCAGCAGCCCCGACCCCGGGAGGGCCCACGAGCAGTACTTC.

A few counts support this clone. Germline is not matched at one junction end, which may reflect a read error. The V call is TRBV5-3, the J call TRBJ2-7, with D unresolved. TRBV5-3 is annotated as an ORF whose role is uncertain. The CDR3 covers 14 residues. The CDR3 nucleotides read TGTGCCAGCAGCTTGGGAAGCCGCCCCTACGAGCAGTACTTC. This translates into CASSLGSRPYEQYF.

The gene calls are TRBV19 and TRBJ2-7; D unclear. Trimming pared 3 bases from V and 4 bases from J, leaving 1 base between. The germline V gene has CDR1 LNHDA and CDR2 SQIVND (reference sequence). The CDR3 is 10 amino acids. The CDR3 DNA is TGTGCCAGTAGTATTTACGAGCAGTACTTC. This gives the protein CASSIYEQYF.

J is TRBJ2-2 and V is TRBV27; the match to TRBD2 covers 7 bases. CDR3 length: 13 residues. Trimming removed 3 bases from V and 7 bases from J; junction bases left unmatched: 2. CDR1 MNHEY and CDR2 SMNVEV come from the germline V gene (reference sequence). The CDR3 reads CASSFGGGGELFF. CDR3 nucleotide sequence: TGTGCCAGCAGTTTTGGGGGGGGCGGGGAGCTGTTTTTT.

V is TRBV2 and J is TRBJ1-2; TRBD1 is a possible D gene (6 bases). Germline lookup yields CDR1 SNHLY and CDR2 FYNNEI. The CDR3 loop spans 13 amino acids. The DNA of the CDR3 is TGTGCTACTAGGGGGGAAGGCGACTATGGCTACACCTTC. Translated: CATRGEGDYGYTF. The full variable domain, its missing parts supplied by reference TRBV2 and TRBJ1-2, is EPEVTQTPSHQVTQMGQEVILRCVPISNHLYFYWYRQILGQKVEFLVSFYNNEISEKSEIFDDQFSVERPDGSNFTLKIRSTKLEDSAMYFCATRGEGDYGYTFGSGTRLTVV.

This chain links TRBV5-4 with TRBJ1-2, with D unclear. The CDR3 is 13 residues long. CDR1 and CDR2 (germline): SGHNT, YYREEE (reference sequence). Trimming took off 7 bases at V and 0 bases at J, with 10 bases between the two ends. The CDR3 DNA sequence: TGTGCCAGCCGCTCAATCGCTAACTATGGCTACACCTTC. Translating gives CASRSIANYGYTF. The full variable domain, its missing parts supplied by reference TRBV5-4 and TRBJ1-2, is ETGVTQSPTHLIKTRGQQVTLRCSSQSGHNTVSWYQQALGQGPQFIFQYYREEENGRGNFPPRFSGLQFPNYSSELNVNALELDDSALYLCASRSIANYGYTFGSGTRLTVV.

The gene calls are TRBV10-2 and TRBJ1-1; tentative D call: TRBD1 (5 bases). Germline CDR1 WSHSY, CDR2 SAAADI. V shed 5 bases and J shed 2 bases, with 12 bases lying between them. The CDR3 contains 14 residues. CDR3 amino acids: CASSHVQGNTEAFF. CDR3 sequence (DNA): TGCGCCAGCAGTCACGTCCAGGGAAACACTGAAGCTTTCTTT.